This TCR beta chain was identified in a study of beta chain features in type 1 diabetes. The sequenced template was cDNA made from the entire isolated RNA. The table came from immunoSEQ multiplex PCR; TCRdb's copy has only in-frame clones and leaves some out. The sample contains under 400,000 clones, less than 20% of which appear only once. In its sample, this clone was seen a few times. There are 16 residues in the CDR3. V lost 0 bases to trimming and J lost 3 bases; unmatched junction nucleotides: 6. Germline V lookup: CDR1 MGHRA, CDR2 YSYEKL. The specimen sequenced was naive CD4+ T cells from blood. The chain links TRBV4-1 to TRBJ2-7, with 9 bases lining up with TRBD2. This sequence was found in a woman aged 18-29 years in good health. CDR3 region: CASSQDRLAAFYEQYF. The CDR3 bases are TGCGCCAGCAGCCAAGATCGACTAGCGGCTTTCTACGAGCAGTACTTC.